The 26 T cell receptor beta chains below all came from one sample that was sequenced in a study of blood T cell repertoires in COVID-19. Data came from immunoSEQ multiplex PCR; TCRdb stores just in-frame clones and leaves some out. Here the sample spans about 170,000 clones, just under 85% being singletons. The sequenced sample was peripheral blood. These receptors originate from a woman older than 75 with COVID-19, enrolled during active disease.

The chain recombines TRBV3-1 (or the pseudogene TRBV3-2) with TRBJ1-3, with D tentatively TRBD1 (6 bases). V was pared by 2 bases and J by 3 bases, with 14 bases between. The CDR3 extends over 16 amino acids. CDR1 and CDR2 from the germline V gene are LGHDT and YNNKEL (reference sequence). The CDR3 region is CASSQSPGAIGNTIYF. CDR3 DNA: TGTGCCAGCAGCCAATCTCCAGGGGCAATTGGAAACACCATATATTTT.

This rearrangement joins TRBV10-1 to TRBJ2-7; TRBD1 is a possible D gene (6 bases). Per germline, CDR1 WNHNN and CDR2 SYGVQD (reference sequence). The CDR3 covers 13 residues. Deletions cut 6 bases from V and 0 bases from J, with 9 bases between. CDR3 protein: CASSRDNSYEQYF. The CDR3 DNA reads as TGCGCCAGCAGCCGGGACAACTCCTACGAGCAGTACTTC.

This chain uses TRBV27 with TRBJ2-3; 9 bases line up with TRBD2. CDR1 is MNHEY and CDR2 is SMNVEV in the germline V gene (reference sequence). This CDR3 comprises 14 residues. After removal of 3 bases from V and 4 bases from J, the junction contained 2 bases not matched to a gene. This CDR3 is CASSFGTSPDTQYF. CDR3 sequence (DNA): TGTGCCAGCAGTTTCGGGACTAGCCCAGATACGCAGTATTTT.

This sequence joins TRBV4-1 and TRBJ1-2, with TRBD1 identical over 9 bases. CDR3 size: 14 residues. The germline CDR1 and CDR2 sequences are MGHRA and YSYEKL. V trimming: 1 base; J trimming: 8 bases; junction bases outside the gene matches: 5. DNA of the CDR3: TGCGCCAGCAGCCAAGCCGGGACAGGGCTCGGCTACACCTTC. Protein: CASSQAGTGLGYTF.

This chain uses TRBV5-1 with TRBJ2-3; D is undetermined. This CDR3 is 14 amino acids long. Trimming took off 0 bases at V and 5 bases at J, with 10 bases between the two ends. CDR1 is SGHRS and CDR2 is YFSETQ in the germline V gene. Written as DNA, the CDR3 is TGCGCCAGCAGCTTGGCCCAGTTTCTAGATACGCAGTATTTT. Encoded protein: CASSLAQFLDTQYF.

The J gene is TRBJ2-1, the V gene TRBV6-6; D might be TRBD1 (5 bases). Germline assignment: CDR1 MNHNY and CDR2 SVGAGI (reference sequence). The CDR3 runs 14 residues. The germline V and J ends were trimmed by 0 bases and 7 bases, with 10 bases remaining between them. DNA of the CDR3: TGTGCCAGCAGTTACTCGAGCAGGGTAAATGAGCAGTTCTTC. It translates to CASSYSSRVNEQFF.

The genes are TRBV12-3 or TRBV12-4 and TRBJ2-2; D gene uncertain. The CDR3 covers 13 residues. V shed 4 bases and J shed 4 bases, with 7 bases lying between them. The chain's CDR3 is CASSSSGTGELFF. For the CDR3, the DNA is TGTGCCAGCAGTTCCTCGGGCACCGGGGAGCTGTTTTTT.

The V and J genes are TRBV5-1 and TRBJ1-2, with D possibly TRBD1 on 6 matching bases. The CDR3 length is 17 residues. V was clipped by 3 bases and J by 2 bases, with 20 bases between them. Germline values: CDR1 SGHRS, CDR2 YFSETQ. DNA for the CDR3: TGCGCCAGCAGCTCCTTCTCTTTCCCGGGACACAACTATGGCTACACCTTC. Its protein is CASSSFSFPGHNYGYTF. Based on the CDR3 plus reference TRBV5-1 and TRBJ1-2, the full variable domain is KAGVTQTPRYLIKTRGQQVTLSCSPISGHRSVSWYQQTPGQGLQFLFEYFSETQRNKGNFPGRFSGRQFSNSRSEMNVSTLELGDSALYLCASSSFSFPGHNYGYTFGSGTRLTVV.

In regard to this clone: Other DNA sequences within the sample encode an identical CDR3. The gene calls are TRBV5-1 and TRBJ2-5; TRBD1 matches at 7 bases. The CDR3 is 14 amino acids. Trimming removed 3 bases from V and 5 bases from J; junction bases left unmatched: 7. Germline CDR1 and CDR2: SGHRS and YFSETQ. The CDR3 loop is CASSSTGVGETQYF. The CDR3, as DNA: TGCGCCAGCAGCTCCACAGGGGTTGGGGAGACCCAGTACTTC.

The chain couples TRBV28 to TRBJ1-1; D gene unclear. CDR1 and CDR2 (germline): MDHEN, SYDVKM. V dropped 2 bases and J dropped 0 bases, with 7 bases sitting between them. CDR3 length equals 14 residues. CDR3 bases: TGTGCCAGCAGTTTACTACCCATGAACACTGAAGCTTTCTTT. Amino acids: CASSLLPMNTEAFF.

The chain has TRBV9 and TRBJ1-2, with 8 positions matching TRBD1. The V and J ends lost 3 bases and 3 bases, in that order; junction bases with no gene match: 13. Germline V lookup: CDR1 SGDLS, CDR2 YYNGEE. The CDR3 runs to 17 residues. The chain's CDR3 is CASSALGTGILDYGYTF. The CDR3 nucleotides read TGTGCCAGCAGCGCGCTTGGGACAGGCATTTTAGACTATGGCTACACCTTC.

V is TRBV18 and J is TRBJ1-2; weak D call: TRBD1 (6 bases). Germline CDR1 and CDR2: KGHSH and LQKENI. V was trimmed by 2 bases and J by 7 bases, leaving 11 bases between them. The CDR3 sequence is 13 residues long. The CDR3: CASSPRTASGYTF. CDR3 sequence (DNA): TGTGCCAGCTCACCAAGGACAGCTAGTGGCTACACCTTC.

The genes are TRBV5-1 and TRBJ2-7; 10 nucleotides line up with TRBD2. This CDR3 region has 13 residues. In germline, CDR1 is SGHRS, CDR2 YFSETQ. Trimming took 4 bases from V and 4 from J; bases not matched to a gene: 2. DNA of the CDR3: TGCGCCAGCAGCACGGGACTAGCGTACGAGCAGTACTTC. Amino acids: CASSTGLAYEQYF.

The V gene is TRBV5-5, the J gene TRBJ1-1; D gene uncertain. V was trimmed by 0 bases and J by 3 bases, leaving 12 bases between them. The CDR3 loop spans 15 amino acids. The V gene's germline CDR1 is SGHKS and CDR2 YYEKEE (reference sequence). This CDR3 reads CASSLGRDLDTEAFF. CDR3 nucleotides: TGTGCCAGCAGCTTGGGGAGGGATCTGGACACTGAAGCTTTCTTT. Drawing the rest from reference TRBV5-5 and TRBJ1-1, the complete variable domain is DAGVTQSPTHLIKTRGQQVTLRCSPISGHKSVSWYQQVLGQGPQFIFQYYEKEERGRGNFPDRFSARQFPNYSSELNVNALLLGDSALYLCASSLGRDLDTEAFFGQGTRLTVV.

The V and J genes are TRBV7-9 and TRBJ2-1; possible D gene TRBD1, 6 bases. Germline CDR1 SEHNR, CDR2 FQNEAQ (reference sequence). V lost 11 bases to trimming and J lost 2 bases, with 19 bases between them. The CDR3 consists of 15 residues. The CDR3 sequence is CAARSAQGAYNEQFF. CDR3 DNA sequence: TGTGCCGCCAGGTCTGCACAGGGTGCCTACAATGAGCAGTTCTTC.

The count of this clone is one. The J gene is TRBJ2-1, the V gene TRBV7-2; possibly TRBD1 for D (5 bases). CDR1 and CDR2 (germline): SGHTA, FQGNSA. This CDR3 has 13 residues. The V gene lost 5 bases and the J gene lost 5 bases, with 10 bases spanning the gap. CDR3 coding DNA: TGTGCCAGCAGCATTGTGGACAACAATGAGCAGTTCTTC. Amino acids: CASSIVDNNEQFF.

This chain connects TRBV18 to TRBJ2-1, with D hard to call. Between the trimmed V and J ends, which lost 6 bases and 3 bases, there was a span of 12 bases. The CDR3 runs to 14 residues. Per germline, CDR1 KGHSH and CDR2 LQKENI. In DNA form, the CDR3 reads TGTGCCAGCTCGCGACTCACGGGCTACAATGAGCAGTTCTTC. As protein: CASSRLTGYNEQFF.

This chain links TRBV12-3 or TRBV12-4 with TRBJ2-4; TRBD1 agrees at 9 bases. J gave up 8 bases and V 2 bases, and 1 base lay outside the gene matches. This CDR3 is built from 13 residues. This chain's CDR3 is CASSLTGGYIQYF. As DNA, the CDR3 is TGTGCCAGCAGTTTAACAGGGGGCTACATTCAGTACTTC.

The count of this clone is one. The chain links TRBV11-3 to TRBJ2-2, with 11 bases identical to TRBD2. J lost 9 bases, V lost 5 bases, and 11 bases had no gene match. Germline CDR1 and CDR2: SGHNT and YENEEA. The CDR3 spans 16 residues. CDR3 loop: CASSPDTSGGARELFF. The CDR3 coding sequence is TGTGCCAGCAGCCCGGATACTAGCGGGGGTGCCCGGGAGCTGTTTTTT.

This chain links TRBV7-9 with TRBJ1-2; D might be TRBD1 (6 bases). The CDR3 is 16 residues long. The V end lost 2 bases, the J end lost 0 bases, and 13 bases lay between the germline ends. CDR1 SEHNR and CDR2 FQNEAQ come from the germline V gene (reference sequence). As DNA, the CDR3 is TGTGCCAGCAGCTTACCCCGGACAGAAACTAACTATGGCTACACCTTC. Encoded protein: CASSLPRTETNYGYTF.

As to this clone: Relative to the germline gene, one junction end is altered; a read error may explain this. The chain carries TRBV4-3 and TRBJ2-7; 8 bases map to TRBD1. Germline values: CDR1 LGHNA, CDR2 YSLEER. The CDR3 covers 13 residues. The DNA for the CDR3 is TGCGCCAGCAGCCGGAATCTCAGGGGGCTGCAGTTGTTC. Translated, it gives CASSRNLRGLQLF.

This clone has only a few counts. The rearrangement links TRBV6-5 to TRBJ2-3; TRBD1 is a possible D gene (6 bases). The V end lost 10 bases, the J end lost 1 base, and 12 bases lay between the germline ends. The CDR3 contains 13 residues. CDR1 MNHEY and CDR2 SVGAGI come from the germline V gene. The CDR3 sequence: CATNPGGTDTQYF. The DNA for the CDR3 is TGTGCCACCAACCCAGGGGGCACAGATACGCAGTATTTT.

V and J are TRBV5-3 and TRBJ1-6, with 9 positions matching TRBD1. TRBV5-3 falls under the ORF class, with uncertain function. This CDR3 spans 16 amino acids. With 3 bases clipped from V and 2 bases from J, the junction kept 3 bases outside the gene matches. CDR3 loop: CARSWTGDAYNSPLHF. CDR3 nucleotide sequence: TGTGCCAGAAGCTGGACAGGGGACGCCTATAATTCACCCCTCCACTTT.

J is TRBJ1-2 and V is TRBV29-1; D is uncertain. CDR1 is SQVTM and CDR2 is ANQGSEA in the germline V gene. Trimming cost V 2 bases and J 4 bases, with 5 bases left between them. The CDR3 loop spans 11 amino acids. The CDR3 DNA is TGCAGCGTTGAACAGGTCTATGGCTACACCTTC. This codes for CSVEQVYGYTF.

The CDR3 DNA sequence: TGTGCCAGCAGTGAAGTTGTGAGCGGCACTGAAGCTTTCTTT. Translation: CASSEVVSGTEAFF. The chain combines TRBV2 with TRBJ1-1; D gene unclear. V lost 1 base to trimming and J lost 4 bases, with 10 bases between them. CDR1 SNHLY and CDR2 FYNNEI come from the germline V gene. This CDR3 is 14 amino acids long.

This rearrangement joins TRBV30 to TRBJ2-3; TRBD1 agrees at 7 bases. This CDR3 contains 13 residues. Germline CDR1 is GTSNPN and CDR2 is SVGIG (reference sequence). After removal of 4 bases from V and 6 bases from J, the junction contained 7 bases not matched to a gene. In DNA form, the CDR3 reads TGTGCCTGGACACAGGGGATATGGGATACGCAGTATTTT. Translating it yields CAWTQGIWDTQYF.